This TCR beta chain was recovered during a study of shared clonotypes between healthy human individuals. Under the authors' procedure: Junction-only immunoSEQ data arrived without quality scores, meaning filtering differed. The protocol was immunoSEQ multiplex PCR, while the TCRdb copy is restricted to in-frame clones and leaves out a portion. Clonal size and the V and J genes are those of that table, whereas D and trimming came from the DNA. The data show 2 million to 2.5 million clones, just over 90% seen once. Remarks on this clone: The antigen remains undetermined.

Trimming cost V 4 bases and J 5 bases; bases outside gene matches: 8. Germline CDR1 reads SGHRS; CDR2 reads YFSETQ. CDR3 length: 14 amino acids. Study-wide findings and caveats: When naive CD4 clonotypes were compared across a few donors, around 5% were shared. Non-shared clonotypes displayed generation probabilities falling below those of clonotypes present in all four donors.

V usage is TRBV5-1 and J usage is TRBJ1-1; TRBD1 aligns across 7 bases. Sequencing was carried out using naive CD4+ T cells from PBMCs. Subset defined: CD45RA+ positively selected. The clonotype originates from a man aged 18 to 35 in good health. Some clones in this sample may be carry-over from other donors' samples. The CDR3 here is CASSHDRVGTEAFF. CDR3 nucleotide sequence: TGCGCCAGCAGCCACGACAGGGTGGGGACTGAAGCTTTCTTT.